This TCR beta chain stems from a study of T cells expressing NK-cell markers. Whole-study findings and limits: As a fraction of CD8+ T cells, dominant NKG2C+ clonotypes reached roughly 1.0-8% in a handful of donors. The CD3+CD56-NKG2C+ fraction of a few donors was likewise dominated by these clonotypes.

The germline V gene encodes CDR1 MNHEY and CDR2 SMNVEV (reference sequence). The CDR3 sequence is 15 residues long. Concerning this clonotype itself: What it binds is not known.

Scientists made TCR beta cDNA using 5'RACE template switching with UMIs. Each CDR3 protein gets one entry in TCRdb, which reprocessed the 5' RACE reads and gives no DNA. The table lists roughly 280,000 distinct CDR3 sequences. Material for sequencing was blood T cells: a sorted CD56 or NKG2C T cell subset, CD4+ or CD8+ T cells, or bulk PBMC T cells (not recorded which). The chain joins TRBV27 to TRBJ2-1; TCRdb selects TRBD2, and the lack of DNA leaves this call unchecked. The sequence came from a young man in good health. Here the CDR3 reads CASSPLRAGGNRKFF.